These T cell receptor beta chains were read from a single sample in a study of Ad26.COV2.S vaccination and SARS-CoV-2 variants. Generated by immunoSEQ multiplex PCR, the TCRdb table keeps only in-frame clones and is missing some. This table holds 350,000 to 400,000 clones, 80% to 90% found once. Sequences were derived from peripheral blood, sampled in a trial of Ad26.COV2.S vaccine versus placebo. The receptors stem from a person aged 18-65 years who received the Ad26.COV2.S COVID-19 vaccine or a placebo. The CDR3 runs from the conserved cysteine through the conserved F or W. Fields, in order: D gene, V gene, clone size, J gene, CDR3 protein, CDR3 DNA. A D gene is named only where the DNA matches it firmly. Only some rows state a clone size, as once, few, many or a class for expanded clones.

d_gene: .; v_gene: TRBV4-1; abundance: .; j_gene: TRBJ1-1; CDR3aa: CASSPAQGPNTEAFF; CDR3nt: TGCGCCAGCAGCCCGGCCCAGGGACCAAACACTGAAGCTTTCTTT
d_gene: .; v_gene: TRBV5-5; abundance: .; j_gene: TRBJ1-2; CDR3aa: CASSFPVYANYGYTF; CDR3nt: TGTGCCAGCAGCTTCCCAGTCTACGCTAACTATGGCTACACCTTC
d_gene: .; v_gene: TRBV2; abundance: once; j_gene: TRBJ2-7; CDR3aa: CASSPDGSYEQYF; CDR3nt: TGTGCCAGCAGTCCGGACGGCTCCTACGAGCAGTACTTC
d_gene: TRBD1; v_gene: TRBV4-3; abundance: .; j_gene: TRBJ1-1; CDR3aa: CASSRGQGPTEAFF; CDR3nt: TGCGCCAGCAGCCGGGGACAGGGGCCCACTGAAGCTTTCTTT
d_gene: TRBD1; v_gene: TRBV19; abundance: .; j_gene: TRBJ2-3; CDR3aa: CASSIDPGGLTDTQYF; CDR3nt: TGTGCCAGTAGTATAGATCCAGGGGGCCTGACAGATACGCAGTATTTT
d_gene: .; v_gene: TRBV7-2; abundance: .; j_gene: TRBJ2-2; CDR3aa: CASSLSMTSSGELFF; CDR3nt: TGTGCCAGCAGCTTAAGTATGACAAGCTCAGGGGAGCTGTTTTTT
d_gene: .; v_gene: TRBV13; abundance: once; j_gene: TRBJ2-2; CDR3aa: CASSLAGGSRLSGELFF; CDR3nt: TGTGCCAGCAGCTTAGCCGGCGGCTCTCGCCTGTCTGGGGAGCTGTTTTTT
d_gene: .; v_gene: TRBV5-1; abundance: few; j_gene: TRBJ1-2; CDR3aa: CASSLASTAGYGYTF; CDR3nt: TGCGCCAGCAGCTTGGCCTCGACGGCGGGCTATGGCTACACCTTC
d_gene: .; v_gene: TRBV2; abundance: .; j_gene: TRBJ1-5; CDR3aa: CASTPESGNQPQHF; CDR3nt: TGTGCCAGCACCCCTGAGAGCGGCAATCAGCCCCAGCATTTT
d_gene: .; v_gene: TRBV5-1; abundance: .; j_gene: TRBJ1-1; CDR3aa: CASSFGAVNTEAFF; CDR3nt: TGCGCCAGCAGCTTCGGTGCAGTGAACACTGAAGCTTTCTTT
d_gene: TRBD1; v_gene: TRBV7-9; abundance: few; j_gene: TRBJ1-6; CDR3aa: CASSYGQGAIFSSPLHF; CDR3nt: TGTGCCAGCAGCTACGGACAGGGGGCCATCTTTAGTTCACCCCTCCACTTT
d_gene: TRBD2; v_gene: TRBV5-1; abundance: .; j_gene: TRBJ2-3; CDR3aa: CASSLVAGPDTQYF; CDR3nt: TGCGCCAGCAGCTTGGTAGCGGGACCAGATACGCAGTATTTT
d_gene: .; v_gene: TRBV4-1; abundance: .; j_gene: TRBJ1-2; CDR3aa: CASSRPGVSYGYTF; CDR3nt: TGCGCCAGCAGCCGGCCAGGGGTCTCCTATGGCTACACCTTC
d_gene: TRBD1; v_gene: TRBV18; abundance: .; j_gene: TRBJ1-5; CDR3aa: CASSLDRGLSNQPQHF; CDR3nt: TGTGCCAGCTCACTGGACAGGGGGCTTAGCAATCAGCCCCAGCATTTT
d_gene: .; v_gene: TRBV4-1; abundance: .; j_gene: TRBJ1-5; CDR3aa: CASSLGGLRPEPQHF; CDR3nt: TGCGCCAGCAGTCTTGGAGGGTTGCGGCCGGAGCCCCAGCATTTT
d_gene: .; v_gene: TRBV11-2; abundance: .; j_gene: TRBJ1-2; CDR3aa: CASSLPHSYGYTF; CDR3nt: TGTGCCAGCAGCTTGCCACACAGCTATGGCTACACCTTC
d_gene: .; v_gene: TRBV15; abundance: .; j_gene: TRBJ2-7; CDR3aa: CATSTGPGSYEQYF; CDR3nt: TGTGCCACCAGCACGGGTCCGGGGTCCTACGAGCAGTACTTC
d_gene: TRBD1; v_gene: TRBV5-1; abundance: .; j_gene: TRBJ1-2; CDR3aa: CASSPTGDGYTF; CDR3nt: TGCGCCAGCAGCCCGACAGGGGATGGCTACACCTTC
d_gene: TRBD1; v_gene: TRBV7-2; abundance: once; j_gene: TRBJ1-2; CDR3aa: CASRPGGTGFGYTF; CDR3nt: TGTGCCAGCAGACCGGGAGGGACAGGGTTCGGCTACACCTTC
d_gene: .; v_gene: TRBV20-1; abundance: .; j_gene: TRBJ1-2; CDR3aa: CSVPSEGYTF; CDR3nt: TGCAGTGTACCGTCGGAAGGCTACACCTTC
d_gene: TRBD1; v_gene: TRBV19; abundance: .; j_gene: TRBJ2-1; CDR3aa: CATQPDRGIYNEQFF; CDR3nt: TGTGCCACTCAACCGGACAGGGGGATCTACAATGAGCAGTTCTTC
d_gene: TRBD1; v_gene: TRBV24-1; abundance: .; j_gene: TRBJ2-1; CDR3aa: CATSVTGEYNEQFF; CDR3nt: TGTGCCACCAGCGTCACAGGGGAATACAATGAGCAGTTCTTC
d_gene: .; v_gene: TRBV2; abundance: .; j_gene: TRBJ1-1; CDR3aa: CASSGPEAFF; CDR3nt: TGTGCCAGCTCTGGCCCTGAAGCTTTCTTT
d_gene: .; v_gene: TRBV20-1; abundance: .; j_gene: TRBJ1-1; CDR3aa: CSVFVVQAAFF; CDR3nt: TGCAGTGTGTTTGTGGTGCAAGCAGCTTTCTTT
d_gene: .; v_gene: TRBV5-1; abundance: .; j_gene: TRBJ1-2; CDR3aa: CASSPTPPGRGDYGYTF; CDR3nt: TGCGCCAGCAGCCCCACCCCCCCGGGGCGCGGCGACTATGGCTACACCTTC
d_gene: .; v_gene: TRBV6-5; abundance: .; j_gene: TRBJ2-7; CDR3aa: CASRSGRTSYEQYF; CDR3nt: TGTGCCAGCAGATCAGGACGGACATCCTACGAGCAGTACTTC
d_gene: .; v_gene: TRBV2; abundance: .; j_gene: TRBJ1-5; CDR3aa: CASSEARSGYQPQHF; CDR3nt: TGTGCCAGCAGTGAAGCGCGAAGCGGTTATCAGCCCCAGCATTTT
d_gene: .; v_gene: TRBV2; abundance: once; j_gene: TRBJ1-6; CDR3aa: CASTARVYSPLHF; CDR3nt: TGTGCCAGCACGGCCAGGGTCTACTCACCCCTCCACTTT
d_gene: TRBD1; v_gene: TRBV2; abundance: .; j_gene: TRBJ1-2; CDR3aa: CAMGQNNYGYTF; CDR3nt: TGTGCCATGGGACAGAATAACTATGGCTACACCTTC
d_gene: .; v_gene: TRBV6-2/TRBV6-3; abundance: .; j_gene: TRBJ2-2; CDR3aa: CASSLGPLSGTPNTGELFF; CDR3nt: TGTGCCAGCAGCCTCGGACCATTATCCGGGACACCGAACACCGGGGAGCTGTTTTTT
d_gene: .; v_gene: TRBV11-2; abundance: .; j_gene: TRBJ2-5; CDR3aa: CASSLEGETQYF; CDR3nt: TGTGCCAGCAGCTTAGAGGGAGAGACCCAGTACTTC
d_gene: .; v_gene: TRBV6-5; abundance: .; j_gene: TRBJ2-5; CDR3aa: CASRRGVLSQETQYF; CDR3nt: TGTGCCAGCAGAAGAGGGGTCCTCTCCCAAGAGACCCAGTACTTC
d_gene: .; v_gene: TRBV10-1; abundance: .; j_gene: TRBJ2-5; CDR3aa: CASSSAVLGRETQYF; CDR3nt: TGCGCCAGCAGTTCCGCCGTACTGGGACGGGAGACCCAGTACTTC
d_gene: .; v_gene: TRBV5-4; abundance: .; j_gene: TRBJ1-5; CDR3aa: CASSLDGDGNQPQHF; CDR3nt: TGTGCCAGCAGCTTGGACGGGGACGGCAATCAGCCCCAGCATTTT
d_gene: .; v_gene: TRBV19; abundance: .; j_gene: TRBJ1-3; CDR3aa: CASRIGNGAIYF; CDR3nt: TGTGCCAGTAGGATAGGGAACGGCGCCATATATTTT
d_gene: TRBD1; v_gene: TRBV2; abundance: .; j_gene: TRBJ1-2; CDR3aa: CASSSGQGAFGYTF; CDR3nt: TGTGCCAGCAGTTCCGGACAGGGGGCCTTTGGCTACACCTTC
d_gene: TRBD1; v_gene: TRBV9; abundance: .; j_gene: TRBJ1-2; CDR3aa: CASSDPRQGHNYGYTF; CDR3nt: TGTGCCAGCAGCGATCCCAGACAGGGCCATAACTATGGCTACACCTTC
d_gene: .; v_gene: TRBV2; abundance: .; j_gene: TRBJ1-1; CDR3aa: CASSEAQPPEAFF; CDR3nt: TGTGCCAGCAGTGAAGCACAACCCCCGGAAGCTTTCTTT
d_gene: .; v_gene: TRBV12-3/TRBV12-4; abundance: .; j_gene: TRBJ1-1; CDR3aa: CASSFSSEAFF; CDR3nt: TGTGCCAGCAGTTTTTCCAGCGAAGCTTTCTTT
d_gene: .; v_gene: TRBV20-1; abundance: .; j_gene: TRBJ2-3; CDR3aa: CSASKSTDTQYF; CDR3nt: TGCAGTGCTAGTAAGAGCACAGATACGCAGTATTTT
d_gene: .; v_gene: TRBV29-1; abundance: .; j_gene: TRBJ1-2; CDR3aa: CSVEDAVRTGYTF; CDR3nt: TGCAGCGTTGAAGATGCAGTCCGGACGGGCTACACCTTC
d_gene: .; v_gene: TRBV27; abundance: .; j_gene: TRBJ2-7; CDR3aa: CASSLRGGIDEQYF; CDR3nt: TGTGCCAGCAGTTTAAGGGGGGGGATCGACGAGCAGTACTTC